Below, one T cell receptor beta chain is given with its context. What it recognizes is unknown. Isolated RNA was reverse transcribed in full, so expressed TCRB transcripts were sequenced. Produced via immunoSEQ multiplex PCR; TCRdb's table is partial and in-frame only. The repertoire has roughly 260,000 clones, around 21% of them found once; the top ten carry around 0.028%. These data are taken from a study of beta chain features in type 1 diabetes. Study-wide context: Across every sample, approximately 110,000,000 sorted cells were examined in total.

Overall study results and limits: Sequencing from cDNA could over-represent high-TCR-expressing cells. Across patients, naive, central memory and Treg TCRB repertoires exhibited apparently greater similarity than was observed across healthy donors. Significant though moderate, a shortening of TCRB CDR3s appeared in all four CD4+ subsets of Type 1 diabetes patients.

Germline V CDR1 and CDR2: SGHNT, YYREEE (reference sequence). The V gene lost 2 bases and the J gene lost 2 bases, with 11 bases spanning the gap. The CDR3 is made up of 14 amino acids. Sequencing was performed on naive CD4+ T cells from blood. This chain uses TRBV5-4 with TRBJ2-7; D is perhaps TRBD1 (6 bases). The sequence came from a woman in her thirties or forties with type 1 diabetes. The CDR3 DNA follows: TGTGCCAGCAGCTTAGAGACAGGTACCTACGAGCAGTACTTC. Its translation: CASSLETGTYEQYF.